This T cell receptor (beta chain) was found in a study of cytomegalovirus exposure and HLA in healthy donors. Germline V lookup: CDR1 MNHEY, CDR2 SMNVEV (reference sequence). The CDR3 extends over 16 amino acids. Trimming took off 1 base at V and 0 bases at J, with 12 bases between the two ends. The donors were healthy bone marrow donors. Study-wide results and caveats: More clonal expansion characterized HLA-associated TCR beta chains than equally common others in a later analysis. Earlier results showed most TCR beta V segments being productive about 90% or about 30% of the time. Based on reports, TCR beta sequences accurately predicted HLA-A and HLA-B alleles for most subjects.

In the case of this clone: As yet, its antigen is unknown.

PCR employed 60 Vbeta and 13 Jbeta primers. The table came from immunoSEQ multiplex PCR; TCRdb's copy has only in-frame clones and leaves some out. The data contain around 150,000 clones, about two thirds of them singletons. What was sequenced was PBMCs. V and J are TRBV27 and TRBJ2-5; D uncertain. This clonotype was obtained from a man between 50 and 59 years old in good health and CMV-seropositive. CDR3 amino acids: CASSLFGPEYQETQYF. The CDR3 DNA is TGTGCCAGCAGTTTATTTGGTCCGGAGTACCAAGAGACCCAGTACTTC.